Shown below are 20 T cell receptor beta chains from a single sample sequenced in a study of technical replicates of blood from a handful of donors. Sequencing used immunoSEQ multiplex PCR; TCRdb keeps in-frame clones, though not all of them. The data hold tens of thousands of clones, with around 97% observed a single time. The sample consisted of T cells isolated from PBMCs. The receptors originated from a human donor in good health.

The chain combines TRBV10-3 with TRBJ2-7, with 8 nucleotides matching TRBD1. The CDR3 length is 15 residues. V dropped 2 bases and J dropped 2; count of bases not matched to a gene: 5. Germline values: CDR1 ENHRY, CDR2 SYGVKD. DNA of the CDR3: TGTGCCATCAGTGAGGGGACAGGAGCCGCCTACGAGCAGTACTTC. It specifies CAISEGTGAAYEQYF.

The chain employs TRBV19 and TRBJ1-5; 7 nucleotides line up with TRBD1. The CDR3 runs to 15 residues. Germline V lookup: CDR1 LNHDA, CDR2 SQIVND (reference sequence). Germline trimming cut 2 bases from V and 4 bases from J; bases unmatched to any gene: 5. The CDR3 protein is CASSITGQENQPQHF. DNA of the CDR3: TGTGCCAGTAGTATAACTGGACAGGAAAATCAGCCCCAGCATTTT.

The CDR3 loop reads CASSQNQETQYF. CDR3 DNA sequence: TGCGCCAGCAGCCAGAATCAAGAGACCCAGTACTTC. The J gene is TRBJ2-5, the V gene TRBV5-1; D gene uncertain. Per germline, CDR1 SGHRS and CDR2 YFSETQ. With 4 bases removed from V and 2 bases from J, the gap between germline ends came to 6 bases. This CDR3 is 12 amino acids long.

V is TRBV7-6 and J is TRBJ2-7, with D maybe TRBD2 (6 bases). The germline CDR1 and CDR2 sequences are SGHVS and FNYEAQ. The CDR3 length is 16 residues. The germline V and J ends were trimmed by 4 bases and 0 bases, with 16 bases remaining between them. This CDR3 reads CASSSRGTGSSYEQYF. DNA for the CDR3: TGTGCCAGCAGCTCCCGAGGGACTGGTAGCTCCTACGAGCAGTACTTC.

The chain couples TRBV29-1 to TRBJ2-1; D is perhaps TRBD1 (6 bases). The CDR3 has 11 residues. Germline CDR1 reads SQVTM; CDR2 reads ANQGSEA. V lost 7 bases and J lost 4, with 8 bases in between. The CDR3 loop is CSGGQYNEQFF. The CDR3 DNA sequence: TGCAGCGGTGGACAGTACAATGAGCAGTTCTTC.

V gene TRBV5-1 combines with J gene TRBJ2-3, with 10 positions matching TRBD2. This CDR3 has 16 residues. Germline V lookup: CDR1 SGHRS, CDR2 YFSETQ. V shed 2 bases, J shed 2 bases, and the junction held 5 bases outside the gene matches. The CDR3: CASSFLAGANTDTQYF. Here the CDR3 DNA reads TGCGCCAGCAGCTTTCTAGCGGGGGCCAACACAGATACGCAGTATTTT. The whole variable domain, filled in from reference TRBV5-1 and TRBJ2-3, reads KAGVTQTPRYLIKTRGQQVTLSCSPISGHRSVSWYQQTPGQGLQFLFEYFSETQRNKGNFPGRFSGRQFSNSRSEMNVSTLELGDSALYLCASSFLAGANTDTQYFGPGTRLTVL.

The rearrangement uses TRBV7-2 and TRBJ2-1; TRBD1 agrees at 9 bases. Germline lookup yields CDR1 SGHTA and CDR2 FQGNSA. There are 13 residues in the CDR3. The ends lost 1 base at V and 8 bases at J; junction bases unmatched: 0. The CDR3, as DNA: TGTGCCAGCAGCTTAGGGGACAGGGATGAGCAGTTCTTC. Its protein is CASSLGDRDEQFF.

The V call is TRBV29-1, the J call TRBJ2-1, with 10 bases lining up with TRBD2. CDR1 is SQVTM and CDR2 is ANQGSEA in the germline V gene. The length of the CDR3 is 13 residues. V gave up 7 bases and J gave up 5 bases; unmatched junction bases: 5. CDR3 sequence: CSESGLANNEQFF. In DNA, the CDR3 is TGCAGCGAATCGGGACTAGCGAACAATGAGCAGTTCTTC.

The chain uses TRBV11-2 and TRBJ2-1; D is possibly TRBD1 (5 bases). The CDR3 extends over 11 amino acids. The germline V gene has CDR1 SGHAT and CDR2 FQNNGV. The V end was cut by 7 bases, the J end by 8 bases, with 9 bases between. CDR3: CASNQGDEQFF. The CDR3 DNA sequence: TGTGCCAGCAACCAGGGCGATGAGCAGTTCTTC.

In the case of this clone: Germline and junction disagree at one end, which may indicate a read error. The chain employs TRBV6-1 and TRBJ2-3; 7 bases fit TRBD1. The germline V gene encodes CDR1 MNHNS and CDR2 SASEGT. The CDR3 extends over 20 amino acids. CDR3 sequence reads: CASREDQGSGQVLPTDTQYF. The CDR3 DNA reads as TGTGCCAGCAGGGAAGACCAAGGAAGTGGACAGGTTTTGCCCACAGATACGCAGTATTTT.

The CDR3 bases are TGCGCCAAGAGACGGGACAGGAAAAGAGAGACCCAGTACTTC. This translates into CAKRRDRKRETQYF. The chain couples TRBV10-2 to TRBJ2-5, with 8 positions matching TRBD1. The germline CDR1 and CDR2 sequences are WSHSY and SAAADI. V was pared by 10 bases and J by 4 bases, with 11 bases of the junction left unmatched. There are 14 residues in the CDR3.

V usage is TRBV7-9 and J usage is TRBJ2-3; unclear D gene. V was pared by 2 bases and J by 0 bases, with 6 bases between. The CDR3 is made up of 14 amino acids. CDR1 is SEHNR and CDR2 is FQNEAQ in the germline V gene (reference sequence). The CDR3 nucleotides read TGTGCCAGCAGCTTATGGCCTAGCACAGATACGCAGTATTTT. Its translation is CASSLWPSTDTQYF.

The V gene is TRBV7-2, the J gene TRBJ1-5; D unclear. Germline CDR1 SGHTA, CDR2 FQGNSA. Trimming shortened V by 0 bases and J by 2 bases, and 11 bases separated the two germline ends. The CDR3 consists of 16 residues. The CDR3 spells CASSLAPGQGNQPQHF. CDR3 coding DNA: TGTGCCAGCAGCTTAGCGCCAGGCCAGGGCAATCAGCCCCAGCATTTT.

The chain couples TRBV10-3 to TRBJ2-3, with 9 positions matching TRBD1. The CDR3 is 19 residues long. The germline CDR1 and CDR2 sequences are ENHRY and SYGVKD. V lost 4 bases and J lost 2; bases outside the gene matches: 16. The CDR3 sequence: CAISASPGQGSRNTDTQYF. The CDR3 DNA sequence: TGTGCCATCAGTGCTTCCCCGGGACAGGGTAGTCGCAACACAGATACGCAGTATTTT.

The chain employs TRBV6-1 and TRBJ2-7; TRBD2 matches 7 bases. This CDR3 comprises 15 residues. Germline CDR1 MNHNS, CDR2 SASEGT. V shed 4 bases, J shed 2 bases, and the junction held 8 bases outside the gene matches. The DNA of the CDR3 is TGTGCCAGCAGTGTCACTAGCGCACCAGCCTACGAGCAGTACTTC. Translating it yields CASSVTSAPAYEQYF.

This chain uses TRBV6-6 with TRBJ1-1; TRBD1 might be the D (5 bases). Germline values: CDR1 MNHNY, CDR2 SVGAGI (reference sequence). This CDR3 has 13 amino acids. V lost 5 bases, J lost 4 bases, and 11 bases lay in between. The CDR3 nucleotides are TGTGCCAGCAGTCCACAAAGGGGCACTGAAGCTTTCTTT. Protein sequence: CASSPQRGTEAFF.

The V call is TRBV18, the J call TRBJ2-1; 7 nucleotides match TRBD1. V lost 3 bases, J lost 3 bases, and 14 bases stayed unmatched. The CDR3 runs 18 residues. Germline V gene sequence: CDR1 KGHSH, CDR2 LQKENI. CDR3 nucleotides: TGTGCCAGCTCACCGATTGGGTACGACAGGGATTTCTACAATGAGCAGTTCTTC. It is translated as CASSPIGYDRDFYNEQFF.

V gene TRBV6-1 combines with J gene TRBJ1-2; D remains unclear. Trimming cost V 1 base and J 6 bases, with 12 bases left between them. Germline V gene data show CDR1 as MNHNS and CDR2 as SASEGT. CDR3 size: 14 residues. The CDR3 here is CASSEEQVSHGYTF. DNA of the CDR3: TGTGCCAGCAGTGAAGAGCAAGTCTCACATGGCTACACCTTC.

The CDR3 DNA reads as TGTGCCAGCAGCTCGAAACGGGATAACACTGAAGCTTTCTTT. The encoded protein is CASSSKRDNTEAFF. The rearrangement joins TRBV5-4 to TRBJ1-1, with D hard to call. V lost 3 bases and J 2 bases, leaving 11 bases between the germline ends. The CDR3 spans 14 residues. Germline V lookup: CDR1 SGHNT, CDR2 YYREEE (reference sequence).

The CDR3 region is CASSDMTARETQYF. In nucleotides, the CDR3 is TGTGCCAGCAGTGATATGACAGCCCGAGAGACCCAGTACTTC. The chain joins TRBV25-1 to TRBJ2-5, with a tentative D call TRBD1 (5 bases). The CDR3 is 14 amino acids. The ends were cut back, 3 bases at V and 4 bases at J, with 12 bases in the middle. Germline V gene lookup returns CDR1 MGHDK and CDR2 SYGVNS.